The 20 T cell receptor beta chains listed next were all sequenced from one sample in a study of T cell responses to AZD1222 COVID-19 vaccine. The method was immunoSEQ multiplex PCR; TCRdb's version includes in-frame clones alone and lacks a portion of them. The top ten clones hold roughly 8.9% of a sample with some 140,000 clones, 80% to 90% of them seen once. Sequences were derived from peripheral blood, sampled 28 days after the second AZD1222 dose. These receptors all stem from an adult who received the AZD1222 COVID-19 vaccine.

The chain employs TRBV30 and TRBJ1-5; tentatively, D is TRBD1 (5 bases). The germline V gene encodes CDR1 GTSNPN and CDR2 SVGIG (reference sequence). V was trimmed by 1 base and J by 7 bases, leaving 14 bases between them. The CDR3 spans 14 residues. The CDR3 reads CAWSDLTAYQPQHF. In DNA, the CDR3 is TGTGCCTGGAGTGACTTGACAGCTTACCAGCCCCAGCATTTT.

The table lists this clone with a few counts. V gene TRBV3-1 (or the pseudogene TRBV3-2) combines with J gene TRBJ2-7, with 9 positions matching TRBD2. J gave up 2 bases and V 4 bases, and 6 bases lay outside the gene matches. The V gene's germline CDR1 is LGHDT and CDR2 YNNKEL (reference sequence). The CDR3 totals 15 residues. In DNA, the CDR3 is TGTGCCAGCAGCCCCACTAGCGGGCGAACCTACGAGCAGTACTTC. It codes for CASSPTSGRTYEQYF.

Here the CDR3 DNA reads TGTGCCAGCAGCCCCGGTTGGAATCAGCCCCAGCATTTT. The encoded protein is CASSPGWNQPQHF. The V and J genes are TRBV27 and TRBJ1-5; D ambiguous. The CDR3 runs to 13 residues. The V and J ends lost 6 bases and 4 bases respectively, with 10 bases between them. Germline V CDR1 and CDR2: MNHEY, SMNVEV (reference sequence).

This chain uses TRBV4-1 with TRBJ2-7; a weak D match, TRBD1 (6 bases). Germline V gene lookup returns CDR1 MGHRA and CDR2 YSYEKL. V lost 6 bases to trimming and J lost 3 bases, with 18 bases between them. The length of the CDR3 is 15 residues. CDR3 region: CASSRSRGSDYEQYF. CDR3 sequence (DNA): TGCGCCAGCAGTCGTTCCAGGGGATCGGACTACGAGCAGTACTTC.

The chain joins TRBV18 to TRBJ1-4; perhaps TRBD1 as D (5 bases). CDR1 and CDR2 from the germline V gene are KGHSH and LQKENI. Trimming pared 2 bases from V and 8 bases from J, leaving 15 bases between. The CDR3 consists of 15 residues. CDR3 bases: TGTGCCAGCTCACCAGGGGACGTACGGGGGGAAAAACTGTTTTTT. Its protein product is CASSPGDVRGEKLFF.

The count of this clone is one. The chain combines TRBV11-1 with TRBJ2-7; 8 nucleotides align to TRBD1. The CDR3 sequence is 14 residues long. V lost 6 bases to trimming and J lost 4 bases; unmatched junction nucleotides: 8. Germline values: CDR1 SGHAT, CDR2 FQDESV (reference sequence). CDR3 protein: CASSFLTGVYEQYF. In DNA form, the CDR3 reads TGTGCCAGCAGTTTCTTGACAGGGGTTTACGAGCAGTACTTC. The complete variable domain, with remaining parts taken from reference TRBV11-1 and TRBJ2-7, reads EAEVAQSPRYKITEKSQAVAFWCDPISGHATLYWYRQILGQGPELLVQFQDESVVDDSQLPKDRFSAERLKGVDSTLKIQPAELGDSAMYLCASSFLTGVYEQYFGPGTRLTVT.

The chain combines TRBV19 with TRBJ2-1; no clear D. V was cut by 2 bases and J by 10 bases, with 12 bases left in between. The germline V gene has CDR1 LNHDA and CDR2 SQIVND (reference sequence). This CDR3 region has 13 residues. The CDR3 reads CASSIRPAHEQFF. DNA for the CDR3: TGTGCCAGTAGTATAAGGCCTGCCCACGAGCAGTTCTTC. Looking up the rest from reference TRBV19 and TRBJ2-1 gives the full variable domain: DGGITQSPKYLFRKEGQNVTLSCEQNLNHDAMYWYRQDPGQGLRLIYYSQIVNDFQKGDIAEGYSVSREKKESFPLTVTSAQKNPTAFYLCASSIRPAHEQFFGPGTRLTVL.

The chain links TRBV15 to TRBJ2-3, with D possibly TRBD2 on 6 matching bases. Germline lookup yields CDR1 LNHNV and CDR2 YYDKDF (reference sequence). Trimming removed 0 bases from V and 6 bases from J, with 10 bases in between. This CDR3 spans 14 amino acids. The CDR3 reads CATSREGGVDTQYF. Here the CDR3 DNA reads TGTGCCACCAGCAGAGAGGGGGGAGTGGATACGCAGTATTTT.

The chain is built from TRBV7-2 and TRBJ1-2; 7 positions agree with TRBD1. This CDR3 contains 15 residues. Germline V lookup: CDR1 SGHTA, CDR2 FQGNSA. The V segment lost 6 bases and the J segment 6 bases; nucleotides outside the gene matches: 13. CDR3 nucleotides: TGTGCCAGCAGTATTACAGGGGATTCGGGCGATGGCTACACCTTC. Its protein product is CASSITGDSGDGYTF.

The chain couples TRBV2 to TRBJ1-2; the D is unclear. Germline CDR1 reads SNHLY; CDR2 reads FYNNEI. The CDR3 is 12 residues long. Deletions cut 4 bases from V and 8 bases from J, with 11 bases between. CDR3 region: CASSGQAWGYTF. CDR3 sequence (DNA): TGTGCCAGCAGTGGCCAGGCTTGGGGCTACACCTTC.

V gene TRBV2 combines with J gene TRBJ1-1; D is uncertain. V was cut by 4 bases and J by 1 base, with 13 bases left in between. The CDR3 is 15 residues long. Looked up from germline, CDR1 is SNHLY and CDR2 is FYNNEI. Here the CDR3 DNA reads TGTGCCAGCAGTGGACCCGGACGTAGGAACACTGAAGCTTTCTTT. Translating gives CASSGPGRRNTEAFF.

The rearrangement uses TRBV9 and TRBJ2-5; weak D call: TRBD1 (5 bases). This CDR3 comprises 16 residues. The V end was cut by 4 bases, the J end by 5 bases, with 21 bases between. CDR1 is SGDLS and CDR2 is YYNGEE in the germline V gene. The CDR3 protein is CASSPHRSSGAETQYF. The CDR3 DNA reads TGTGCCAGCAGCCCCCATAGGTCTAGTGGGGCGGAGACCCAGTACTTC.

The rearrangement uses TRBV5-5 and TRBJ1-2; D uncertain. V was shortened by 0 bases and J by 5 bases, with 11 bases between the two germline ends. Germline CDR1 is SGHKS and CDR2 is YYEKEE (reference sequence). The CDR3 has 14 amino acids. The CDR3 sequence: CASSLAVPAYGYTF. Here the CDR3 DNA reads TGTGCCAGCAGCTTGGCTGTGCCAGCGTATGGCTACACCTTC.

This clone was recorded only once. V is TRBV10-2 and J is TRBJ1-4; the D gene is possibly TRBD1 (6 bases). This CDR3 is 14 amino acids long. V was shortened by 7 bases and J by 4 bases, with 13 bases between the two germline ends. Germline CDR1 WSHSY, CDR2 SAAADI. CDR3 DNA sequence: TGCGCCAGCAAATCAACAGGGTTTAATGAAAAACTGTTTTTT. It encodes CASKSTGFNEKLFF.

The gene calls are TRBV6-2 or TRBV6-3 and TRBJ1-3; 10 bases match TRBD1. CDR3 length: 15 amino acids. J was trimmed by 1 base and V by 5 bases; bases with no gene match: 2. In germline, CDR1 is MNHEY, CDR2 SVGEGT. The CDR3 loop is CASSRQGASGNTIYF. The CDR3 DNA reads TGTGCCAGCAGTCGACAGGGGGCATCTGGAAACACCATATATTTT.

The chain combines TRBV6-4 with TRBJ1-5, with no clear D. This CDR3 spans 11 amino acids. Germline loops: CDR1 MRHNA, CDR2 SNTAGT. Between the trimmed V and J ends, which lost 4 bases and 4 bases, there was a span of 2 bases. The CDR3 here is CASSGNQPQHF. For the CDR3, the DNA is TGTGCCAGCAGTGGGAATCAGCCCCAGCATTTT.

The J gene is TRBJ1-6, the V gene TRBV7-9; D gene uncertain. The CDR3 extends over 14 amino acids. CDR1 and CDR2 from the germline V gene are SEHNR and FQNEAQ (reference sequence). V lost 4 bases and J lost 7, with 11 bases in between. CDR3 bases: TGTGCCAGCAGCTCCCCGGCTATAAATTCACCCCTCCACTTT. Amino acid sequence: CASSSPAINSPLHF.

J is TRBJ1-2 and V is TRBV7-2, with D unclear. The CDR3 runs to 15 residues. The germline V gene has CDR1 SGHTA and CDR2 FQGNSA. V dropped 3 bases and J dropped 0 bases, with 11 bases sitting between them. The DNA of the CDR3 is TGTGCCAGCAGCTTCTTGGAGAAGGCTAACTATGGCTACACCTTC. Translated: CASSFLEKANYGYTF.

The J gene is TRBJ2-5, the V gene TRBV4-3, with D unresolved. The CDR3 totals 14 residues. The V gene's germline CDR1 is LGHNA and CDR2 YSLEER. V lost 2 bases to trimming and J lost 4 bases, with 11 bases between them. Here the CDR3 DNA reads TGCGCCAGCAGCCAAAATCCGACAACAGAGACCCAGTACTTC. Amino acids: CASSQNPTTETQYF.

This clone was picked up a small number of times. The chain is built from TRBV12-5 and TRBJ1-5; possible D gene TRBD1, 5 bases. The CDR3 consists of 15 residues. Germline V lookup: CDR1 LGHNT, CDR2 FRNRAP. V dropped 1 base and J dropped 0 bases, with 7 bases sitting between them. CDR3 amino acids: CASGLEGYSNQPQHF. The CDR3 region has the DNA TGTGCTAGTGGTTTGGAGGGGTATAGCAATCAGCCCCAGCATTTT.